The 27 T cell receptor beta chains listed next were all sequenced from one sample in a study of OX40 agonist ivuxolimab in advanced cancers. Here immunoSEQ multiplex PCR was the method, and the copy in TCRdb shows in-frame clones only, minus some. The data show roughly 40,000 clones, about 86% seen once. Specimen: CD4+ or CD8+ T cells sorted from blood, collected in a trial of the OX40 agonist ivuxolimab. The receptors come from an adult with an advanced solid tumor such as melanoma, head and neck, liver or kidney cancer.

V usage is TRBV28 and J usage is TRBJ1-4, with no clear D. Germline V gene sequence: CDR1 MDHEN, CDR2 SYDVKM. The CDR3 covers 16 residues. V was pared by 5 bases and J by 4 bases, with 17 bases between. CDR3 protein: CASSPPPAGYNEKLFF. For the CDR3, the DNA is TGTGCCAGCAGTCCCCCCCCGGCAGGCTATAATGAAAAACTGTTTTTT.

The chain links TRBV19 to TRBJ2-5, with 8 bases matching TRBD1. The J segment lost 5 bases and the V segment lost 5 bases, leaving 7 bases of the junction unmatched. Germline CDR1 is LNHDA and CDR2 is SQIVND (reference sequence). This CDR3 has 14 residues. DNA of the CDR3: TGTGCCAGTAGTCCCAGGGGGCCATGGGAGACCCAGTACTTC. Encoded protein: CASSPRGPWETQYF.

The chain uses TRBV29-1 and TRBJ2-7; weak D call: TRBD2 (5 bases). V was shortened by 3 bases and J by 5 bases, with 11 bases between the two germline ends. Germline V CDR1 and CDR2: SQVTM, ANQGSEA. The CDR3 is made up of 12 amino acids. CDR3 in DNA: TGCAGCGTTGATTCGGGGTACCACGAGCAGTACTTC. It yields the protein CSVDSGYHEQYF.

The rearrangement uses TRBV28 and TRBJ1-2, with 7 positions matching TRBD1. The germline gives CDR1 MDHEN, CDR2 SYDVKM. The CDR3 spans 14 residues. V lost 5 bases and J lost 8; bases outside the gene matches: 11. This CDR3 is CASSLTEGAIGYTF. Written as DNA, the CDR3 is TGTGCCAGCAGTCTAACGGAGGGGGCTATCGGCTACACCTTC.

The rearrangement joins TRBV2 to TRBJ2-7; D is uncertain. This CDR3 has 13 amino acids. Trimming removed 7 bases from V and 4 bases from J, with 14 bases in between. Germline values: CDR1 SNHLY, CDR2 FYNNEI. The CDR3 DNA is TGTGCCAGCATCGGCCCTTTTGATTACGAGCAGTACTTC. Its protein is CASIGPFDYEQYF.

By frequency in the sample, this clone is medium-sized. The V gene is TRBV7-9, the J gene TRBJ2-5; either TRBD1 or TRBD2 may supply D (6 bases each). Germline values: CDR1 SEHNR, CDR2 FQNEAQ (reference sequence). Trimming left V 1 base short and J 3 bases short, with 18 bases between. This CDR3 is built from 17 residues. The CDR3 loop is CASSLGRGSRGEETQYF. CDR3 DNA: TGTGCCAGCAGCTTAGGTCGGGGCTCAAGGGGGGAAGAGACCCAGTACTTC.

The chain couples TRBV4-1 to TRBJ1-2; D call uncertain. The ends were cut back, 1 base at V and 3 bases at J, with 9 bases in the middle. Germline loops: CDR1 MGHRA, CDR2 YSYEKL. This CDR3 region has 14 residues. The chain's CDR3 is CASSQGEDHYGYTF. CDR3 nucleotides: TGCGCCAGCAGCCAAGGGGAGGATCACTATGGCTACACCTTC.

The chain couples TRBV6-5 to TRBJ1-3; TRBD1 matches 8 bases. The CDR3 is made up of 16 amino acids. With 4 bases clipped from V and 0 bases from J, the junction kept 5 bases outside the gene matches. Per germline, CDR1 MNHEY and CDR2 SVGAGI. CDR3 coding DNA: TGTGCCAGCAGTTCTCGACAGGGGCACTCTGGAAACACCATATATTTT. It specifies CASSSRQGHSGNTIYF.

The chain links TRBV7-9 to TRBJ1-3, with D tentatively TRBD1 (5 bases). Germline CDR1 is SEHNR and CDR2 is FQNEAQ (reference sequence). CDR3 length: 17 residues. Between the trimmed V and J ends, which lost 4 bases and 3 bases, there was a span of 19 bases. The CDR3 bases are TGTGCCAGCAGCTCCCCAGCGGGCAGGGACCTTGGAAACACCATATATTTT. Translating it yields CASSSPAGRDLGNTIYF.

The chain has TRBV28 and TRBJ2-2, with a weak D call TRBD2 (5 bases). CDR1 and CDR2 (germline): MDHEN, SYDVKM. V lost 4 bases, J lost 6 bases, and 12 bases lay in between. The CDR3 is 14 amino acids. CDR3 region: CASSWWGEAGELFF. Written as DNA, the CDR3 is TGTGCCAGCAGTTGGTGGGGAGAGGCCGGGGAGCTGTTTTTT. The full variable domain, in which reference TRBV28 and TRBJ2-2 provide the parts outside the CDR3, is DVKVTQSSRYLVKRTGEKVFLECVQDMDHENMFWYRQDPGLGLRLIYFSYDVKMKEKGDIPEGYSVSREKKERFSLILESASTNQTSMYLCASSWWGEAGELFFGEGSRLTVL.

J is TRBJ1-1 and V is TRBV30; maybe TRBD1 (5 bases). The CDR3 has 14 residues. Germline-derived CDR1 and CDR2 are GTSNPN and SVGIG (reference sequence). V was pared by 5 bases and J by 5 bases, with 18 bases between. CDR3 sequence reads: CAWDPDGARTEAFF. In DNA, the CDR3 is TGTGCCTGGGACCCCGACGGGGCGCGAACTGAAGCTTTCTTT.

The V and J genes are TRBV27 and TRBJ1-1; D is ambiguous. Germline V lookup: CDR1 MNHEY, CDR2 SMNVEV (reference sequence). The germline V and J ends were trimmed by 0 bases and 1 base, with 9 bases remaining between them. The CDR3 sequence is 15 residues long. The CDR3 sequence: CASSLSTVQNTEAFF. Written as DNA, the CDR3 is TGTGCCAGCAGTTTATCGACTGTCCAGAACACTGAAGCTTTCTTT.

The chain is built from TRBV4-3 and TRBJ1-3, with D possibly TRBD1 on 5 matching bases. This CDR3 spans 16 amino acids. Germline CDR1 reads LGHNA; CDR2 reads YSLEER. Trimming removed 4 bases at V and 4 bases at J, with 17 bases between. CDR3 protein: CASSPQSAGRGNTIYF. CDR3 nucleotides: TGCGCCAGCAGCCCGCAGAGCGCGGGACGAGGAAACACCATATATTTT.

The V gene is TRBV19, the J gene TRBJ2-1; TRBD2 aligns across 7 bases. This CDR3 comprises 13 residues. V lost 6 bases and J lost 4; bases outside the gene matches: 3. The germline gives CDR1 LNHDA, CDR2 SQIVND (reference sequence). In DNA, the CDR3 is TGTGCCAGTAGCCAGCGGGGATACAATGAGCAGTTCTTC. This codes for CASSQRGYNEQFF.

This chain connects TRBV2 to TRBJ1-2; 10 bases map to TRBD1. The germline V gene encodes CDR1 SNHLY and CDR2 FYNNEI. V dropped 3 bases and J dropped 8; count of bases not matched to a gene: 12. The CDR3 consists of 16 residues. CDR3 residues: CASSDPRGDRGGGYTF. In DNA form, the CDR3 reads TGTGCCAGCAGTGATCCGCGGGGGGACAGGGGAGGAGGCTACACCTTC.

This chain uses TRBV11-2 with TRBJ2-1, with 10 positions matching TRBD2. The CDR3 is 15 amino acids. The trim removed 7 bases at V and 4 bases at J, leaving 7 bases unmatched. Germline V gives CDR1 SGHAT, CDR2 FQNNGV. CDR3 amino acids: CASNDLAGGYNEQFF. In DNA, the CDR3 is TGTGCCAGCAACGACTTAGCGGGGGGTTACAATGAGCAGTTCTTC.

The V call is TRBV28, the J call TRBJ1-1; D perhaps matches TRBD1 (6 bases). V was cut by 3 bases and J by 1 base, with 15 bases left in between. The CDR3 is 16 residues long. Per the germline V gene, CDR1 is MDHEN and CDR2 is SYDVKM. CDR3 DNA sequence: TGTGCCAGCAGTTTTATTAGAGACAGGACGAACACTGAAGCTTTCTTT. Protein sequence: CASSFIRDRTNTEAFF.

CDR3 coding DNA: TGTGCCAGCAGTTACGGGATCGAGCAGTACTTC. It yields the protein CASSYGIEQYF. The chain carries TRBV6-5 and TRBJ2-7; D is ambiguous. From germline, CDR1 is MNHEY and CDR2 SVGAGI. Trimming took off 2 bases at V and 6 bases at J, with 5 bases between the two ends. The CDR3 spans 11 residues.

The table lists this clone with a count of one. The rearrangement links TRBV5-5 to TRBJ2-7, with TRBD1 as a possible D gene (7 bases). Germline values: CDR1 SGHKS, CDR2 YYEKEE (reference sequence). The CDR3 extends over 14 amino acids. Trimming removed 7 bases at V and 0 bases at J, with 14 bases between. This CDR3 is CASGGTDISYEQYV. CDR3 nucleotides: TGTGCCAGCGGCGGGACAGATATCTCCTACGAGCAGTACGTC.

As DNA, the CDR3 is TGTGCCAGCCGCGGCTACGGGACAGGGGGCGTCGGCTATGGCTACACCTTC. This codes for CASRGYGTGGVGYGYTF. This rearrangement joins TRBV11-2 to TRBJ1-2, with TRBD1 matching over 12 bases. CDR3 length equals 17 residues. V trimming: 8 bases; J trimming: 4 bases; junction bases outside the gene matches: 14. Germline values: CDR1 SGHAT, CDR2 FQNNGV.

The chain is built from TRBV13 and TRBJ2-3, with no clear D. Deletions cut 3 bases from V and 2 bases from J, with 6 bases between. CDR3 length equals 13 residues. CDR1 is PRHDT and CDR2 is FYEKMQ in the germline V gene (reference sequence). The CDR3 loop reads CASSFSSTDTQYF. The CDR3 coding sequence is TGTGCCAGCAGCTTTTCCTCCACAGATACGCAGTATTTT.

Points on this clone: This same CDR3 is encoded by further DNA sequences in the sample. The chain is built from TRBV2 and TRBJ2-7; D might be TRBD2 (6 bases). This CDR3 contains 11 residues. CDR1 is SNHLY, CDR2 FYNNEI, per germline. Trimming cost V 8 bases and J 3 bases, with 8 bases left between them. The CDR3 coding sequence is TGTGCCAGCCGGGGAGGCTACGAGCAGTACTTC. It yields the protein CASRGGYEQYF.

The chain recombines TRBV27 with TRBJ1-1; TRBD1 aligns across 8 bases. Trimming at V came to 2 bases and at J to 3 bases, leaving 2 bases not matched to a gene. This CDR3 has 14 amino acids. From germline, CDR1 is MNHEY and CDR2 SMNVEV (reference sequence). CDR3 sequence reads: CASSLQGADTEAFF. CDR3 in DNA: TGTGCCAGCAGTTTACAGGGGGCTGACACTGAAGCTTTCTTT.

In its sample, this clone was seen once. The chain couples TRBV6-5 to TRBJ1-1; D unclear. Germline lookup yields CDR1 MNHEY and CDR2 SVGAGI. The V end was cut by 2 bases, the J end by 4 bases, with 11 bases between. The CDR3 is 14 amino acids. CDR3 in amino acids: CASSYGEESTEAFF. Here the CDR3 DNA reads TGTGCCAGCAGTTACGGGGAAGAGAGCACTGAAGCTTTCTTT.

This sequence joins TRBV30 and TRBJ2-1, with 8 positions matching TRBD2. Germline V gives CDR1 GTSNPN, CDR2 SVGIG (reference sequence). This CDR3 has 14 amino acids. J gave up 5 bases and V 3 bases, and 6 bases lay outside the gene matches. CDR3 region: CAWSRGAGDNEQFF. CDR3 sequence (DNA): TGTGCCTGGAGCAGGGGAGCGGGAGACAATGAGCAGTTCTTC.

The chain carries TRBV7-9 and TRBJ2-5; either TRBD1 or TRBD2 may fit D (5 bases each). V was pared by 5 bases and J by 2 bases, with 15 bases between. Germline values: CDR1 SEHNR, CDR2 FQNEAQ (reference sequence). This CDR3 is built from 15 residues. The CDR3 nucleotides read TGTGCCAGCAGCCCCGATCTGGGGGAACAAGAGACCCAGTACTTC. Its translation: CASSPDLGEQETQYF.

The J gene is TRBJ2-1, the V gene TRBV27; D call uncertain. The germline V gene has CDR1 MNHEY and CDR2 SMNVEV (reference sequence). Trimming removed 4 bases from V and 0 bases from J, with 10 bases in between. This CDR3 spans 15 amino acids. In DNA form, the CDR3 reads TGTGCCAGCAGTTCTCGCGTCGCCTCCTACAATGAGCAGTTCTTC. Encoded protein: CASSSRVASYNEQFF.